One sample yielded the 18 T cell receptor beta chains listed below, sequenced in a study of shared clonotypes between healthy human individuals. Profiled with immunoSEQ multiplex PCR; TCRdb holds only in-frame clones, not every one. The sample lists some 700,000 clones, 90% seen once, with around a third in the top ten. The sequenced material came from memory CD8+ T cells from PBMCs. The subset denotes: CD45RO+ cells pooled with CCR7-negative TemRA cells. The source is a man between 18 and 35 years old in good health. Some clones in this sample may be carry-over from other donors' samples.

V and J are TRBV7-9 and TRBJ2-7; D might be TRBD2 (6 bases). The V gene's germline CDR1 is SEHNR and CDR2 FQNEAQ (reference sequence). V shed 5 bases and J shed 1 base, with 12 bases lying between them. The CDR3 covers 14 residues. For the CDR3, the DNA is TGTGCCAGCAGCCAACCAGGGAGGTCCTACGAGCAGTACTTC. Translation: CASSQPGRSYEQYF.

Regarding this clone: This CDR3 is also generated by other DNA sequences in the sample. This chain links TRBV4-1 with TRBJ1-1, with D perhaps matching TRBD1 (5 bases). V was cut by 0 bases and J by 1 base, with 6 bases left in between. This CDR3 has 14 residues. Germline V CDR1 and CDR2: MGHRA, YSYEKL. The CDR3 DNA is TGCGCCAGCAGCCAAGACCAGGGGAACACTGAAGCTTTCTTT. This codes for CASSQDQGNTEAFF.

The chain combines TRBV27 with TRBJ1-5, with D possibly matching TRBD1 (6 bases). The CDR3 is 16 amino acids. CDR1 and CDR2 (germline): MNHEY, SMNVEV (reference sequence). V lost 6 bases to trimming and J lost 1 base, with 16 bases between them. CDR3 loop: CASSSIQGLSNQPQHF. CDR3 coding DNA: TGTGCCAGCAGCTCAATACAGGGCTTAAGCAATCAGCCCCAGCATTTT.

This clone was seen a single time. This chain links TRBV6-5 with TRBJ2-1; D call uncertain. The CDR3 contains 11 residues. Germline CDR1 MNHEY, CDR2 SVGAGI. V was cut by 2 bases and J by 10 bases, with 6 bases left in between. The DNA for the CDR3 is TGTGCCAGCAGTTACCTGACCGAGCAGTTCTTC. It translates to CASSYLTEQFF.

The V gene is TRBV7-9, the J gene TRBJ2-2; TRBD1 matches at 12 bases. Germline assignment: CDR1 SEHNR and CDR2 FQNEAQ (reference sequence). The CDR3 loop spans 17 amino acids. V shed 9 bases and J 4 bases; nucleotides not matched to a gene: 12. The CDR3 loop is CASSLKGQGASTGELFF. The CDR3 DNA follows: TGTGCCAGTTCGCTAAAGGGACAGGGGGCTTCCACCGGGGAGCTGTTTTTT. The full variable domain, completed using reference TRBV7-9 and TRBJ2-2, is DTGVSQNPRHKITKRGQNVTFRCDPISEHNRLYWYRQTLGQGPEFLTYFQNEAQLEKSRLLSDRFSAERPKGSFSTLEIQRTEQGDSAMYLCASSLKGQGASTGELFFGEGSRLTVL.

CDR3 DNA: TGTGCCAGCATCAAACCCAGGGCGGATCCCTACGAGCAGTACTTC. Amino acids: CASIKPRADPYEQYF. The J gene is TRBJ2-5, the V gene TRBV27, with D tentatively TRBD1 (5 bases). The tail of the sequence fits TRBJ2-7 better, so the J call may be wrong. CDR1 and CDR2 (germline): MNHEY, SMNVEV (reference sequence). The CDR3 extends over 15 amino acids.

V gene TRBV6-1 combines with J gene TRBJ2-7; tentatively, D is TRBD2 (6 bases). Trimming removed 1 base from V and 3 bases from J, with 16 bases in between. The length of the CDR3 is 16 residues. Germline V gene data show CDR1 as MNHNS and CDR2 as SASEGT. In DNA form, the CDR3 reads TGTGCCAGCAGTGAAGGGGTGGCAGGGAGGAGCTACGAGCAGTACTTC. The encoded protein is CASSEGVAGRSYEQYF.

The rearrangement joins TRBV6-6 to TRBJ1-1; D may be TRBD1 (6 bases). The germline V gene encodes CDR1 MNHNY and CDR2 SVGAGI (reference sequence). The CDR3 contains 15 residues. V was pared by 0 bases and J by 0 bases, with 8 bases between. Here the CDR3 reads CASSYSSGVNTEAFF. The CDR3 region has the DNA TGTGCCAGCAGTTACTCTTCAGGGGTGAACACTGAAGCTTTCTTT.

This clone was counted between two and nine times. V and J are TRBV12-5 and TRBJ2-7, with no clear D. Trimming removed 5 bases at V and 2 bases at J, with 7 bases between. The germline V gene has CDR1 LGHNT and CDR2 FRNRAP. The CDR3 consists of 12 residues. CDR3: CASGVATYEQYF. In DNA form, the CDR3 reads TGTGCTAGTGGTGTTGCTACCTACGAGCAGTACTTC.

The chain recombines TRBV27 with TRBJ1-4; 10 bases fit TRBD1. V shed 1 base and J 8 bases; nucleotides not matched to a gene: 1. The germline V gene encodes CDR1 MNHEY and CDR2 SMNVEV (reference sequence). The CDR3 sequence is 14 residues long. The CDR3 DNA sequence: TGTGCCAGCAGTTTATTGGGACAGGGGGAAAAACTGTTTTTT. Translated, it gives CASSLLGQGEKLFF.

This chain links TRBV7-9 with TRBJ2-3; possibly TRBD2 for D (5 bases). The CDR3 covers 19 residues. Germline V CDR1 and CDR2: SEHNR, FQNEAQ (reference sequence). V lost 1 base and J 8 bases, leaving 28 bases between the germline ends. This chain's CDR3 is CASSLGFPEATTQLGTQYF. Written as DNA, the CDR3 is TGTGCCAGCAGCTTAGGATTTCCGGAGGCAACCACACAGTTAGGTACGCAGTATTTT. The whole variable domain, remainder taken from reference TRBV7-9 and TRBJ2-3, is DTGVSQNPRHKITKRGQNVTFRCDPISEHNRLYWYRQTLGQGPEFLTYFQNEAQLEKSRLLSDRFSAERPKGSFSTLEIQRTEQGDSAMYLCASSLGFPEATTQLGTQYFGPGTRLTVL.

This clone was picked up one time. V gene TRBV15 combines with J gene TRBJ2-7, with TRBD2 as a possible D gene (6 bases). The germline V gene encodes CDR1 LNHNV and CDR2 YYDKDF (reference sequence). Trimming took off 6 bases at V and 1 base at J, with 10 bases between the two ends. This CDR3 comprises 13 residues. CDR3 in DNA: TGTGCCACCAGGCGACGGGGGTCCTACGAGCAGTACTTC. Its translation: CATRRRGSYEQYF.

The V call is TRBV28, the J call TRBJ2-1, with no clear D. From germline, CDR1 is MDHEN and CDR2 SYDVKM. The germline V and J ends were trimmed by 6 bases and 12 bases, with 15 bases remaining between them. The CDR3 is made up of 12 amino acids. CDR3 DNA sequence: TGTGCCAGCAGCTCTCCCGAGTTAGGGCAGTTCTTC. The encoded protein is CASSSPELGQFF.

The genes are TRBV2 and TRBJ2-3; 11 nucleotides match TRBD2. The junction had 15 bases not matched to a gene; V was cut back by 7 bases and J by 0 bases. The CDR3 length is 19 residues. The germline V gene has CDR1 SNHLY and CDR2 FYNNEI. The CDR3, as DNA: TGTGCCAGCATGTCTTTCGGGACTAGCGGCCTCAGGAGCACAGATACGCAGTATTTT. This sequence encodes CASMSFGTSGLRSTDTQYF.

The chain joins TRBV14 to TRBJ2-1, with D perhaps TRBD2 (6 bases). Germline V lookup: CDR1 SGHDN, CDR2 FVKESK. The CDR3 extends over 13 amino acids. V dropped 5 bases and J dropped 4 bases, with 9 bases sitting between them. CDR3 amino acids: CASSVGLYNEQFF. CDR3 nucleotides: TGTGCCAGCAGCGTGGGACTGTACAATGAGCAGTTCTTC. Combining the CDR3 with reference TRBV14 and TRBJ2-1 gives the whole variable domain EAGVTQFPSHSVIEKGQTVTLRCDPISGHDNLYWYRRVMGKEIKFLLHFVKESKQDESGMPNNRFLAERTGGTYSTLKVQPAELEDSGVYFCASSVGLYNEQFFGPGTRLTVL.

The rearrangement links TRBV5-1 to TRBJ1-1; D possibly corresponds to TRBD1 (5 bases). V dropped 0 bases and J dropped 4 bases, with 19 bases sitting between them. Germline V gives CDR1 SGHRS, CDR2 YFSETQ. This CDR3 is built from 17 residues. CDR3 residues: CASSLAYEGMGGTEAFF. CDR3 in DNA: TGCGCCAGCAGCTTGGCCTATGAGGGGATGGGTGGCACTGAAGCTTTCTTT.

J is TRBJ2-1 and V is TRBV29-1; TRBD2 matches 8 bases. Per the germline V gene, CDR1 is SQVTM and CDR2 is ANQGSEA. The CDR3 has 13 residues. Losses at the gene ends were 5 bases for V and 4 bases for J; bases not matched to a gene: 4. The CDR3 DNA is TGCAGCGTTAACGGGAGGGGATACAATGAGCAGTTCTTC. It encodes CSVNGRGYNEQFF.

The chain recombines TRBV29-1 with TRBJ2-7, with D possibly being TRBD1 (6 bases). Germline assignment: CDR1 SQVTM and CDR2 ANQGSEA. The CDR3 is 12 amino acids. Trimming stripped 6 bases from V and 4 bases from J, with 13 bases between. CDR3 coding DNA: TGCAGCGTCAAAAGGGGGATTTACGAGCAGTACTTC. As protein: CSVKRGIYEQYF.